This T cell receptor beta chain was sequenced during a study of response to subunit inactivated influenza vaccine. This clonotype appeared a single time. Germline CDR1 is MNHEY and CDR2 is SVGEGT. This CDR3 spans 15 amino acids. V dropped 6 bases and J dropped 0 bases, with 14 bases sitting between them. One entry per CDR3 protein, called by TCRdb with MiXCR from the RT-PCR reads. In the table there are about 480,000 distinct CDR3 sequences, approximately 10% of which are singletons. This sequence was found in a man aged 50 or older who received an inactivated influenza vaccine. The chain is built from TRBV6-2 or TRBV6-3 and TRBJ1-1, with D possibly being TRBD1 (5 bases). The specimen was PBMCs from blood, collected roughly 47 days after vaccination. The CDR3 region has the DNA TGTGCCAGCAGCCACCCGGGACCTCTGAACACTGAAGCTTTCTTT. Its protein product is CASSHPGPLNTEAFF.